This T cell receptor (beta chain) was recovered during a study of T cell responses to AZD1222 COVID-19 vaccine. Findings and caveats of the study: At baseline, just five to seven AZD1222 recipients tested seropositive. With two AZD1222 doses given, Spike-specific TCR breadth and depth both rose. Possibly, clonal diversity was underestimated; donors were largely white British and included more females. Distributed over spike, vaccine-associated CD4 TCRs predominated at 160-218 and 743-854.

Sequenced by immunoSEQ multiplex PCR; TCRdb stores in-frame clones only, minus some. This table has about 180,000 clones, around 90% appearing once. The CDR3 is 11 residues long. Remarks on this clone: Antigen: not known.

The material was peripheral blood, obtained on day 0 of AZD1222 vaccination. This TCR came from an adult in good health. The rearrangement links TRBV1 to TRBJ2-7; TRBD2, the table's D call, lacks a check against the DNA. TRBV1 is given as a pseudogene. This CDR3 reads CTSSRGYEQYF. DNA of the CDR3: TGCACCAGCAGCCGCGGCTACGAGCAGTACTTC.